A selection of T cell receptor beta chains follows, all from one sample in a study of Graves' ophthalmopathy and Graves' hyperthyroidism. Via MiXCR, TCRdb re-called the multiplex PCR reads, giving one row per CDR3 protein. The sample records 740,000 or so distinct CDR3 sequences, 40% being singletons. The material sequenced was peripheral blood. Source of these receptors: an adult man with Graves' ophthalmopathy. The CDR3 runs from the conserved cysteine through the conserved F or W. A D gene is named only where the DNA matches it firmly. Clone size is given for some rows only: seen once, a few or many times, or a class if the clone is expanded.

len: 17
d_gene: -
j_gene: TRBJ1-5
abundance: few
v_gene: TRBV19
CDR3nt: TGTGCCAGTAGTATAGGAGGGGACAATTGGGACAATCAGCCCCAGCATTTT
CDR3aa: CASSIGGDNWDNQPQHF

len: 15
d_gene: -
j_gene: TRBJ2-5
abundance: -
v_gene: TRBV6-6
CDR3nt: TGTGCCAGCAGTTACTCGTCGAGCGGCCAAGAGACCCAGTACTTC
CDR3aa: CASSYSSSGQETQYF

len: 16
d_gene: TRBD1
j_gene: TRBJ2-5
abundance: -
v_gene: TRBV10-3
CDR3nt: TGTGCCATCAGTTCTCCCGACAGGGCGAGGCAAGAGACCCAGTACTTC
CDR3aa: CAISSPDRARQETQYF

len: 14
d_gene: TRBD1
j_gene: TRBJ1-1
abundance: many
v_gene: TRBV29-1
CDR3nt: TGCAGCGTTCAATCAGGGGGTTTGAACACTGAAGCTTTCTTT
CDR3aa: CSVQSGGLNTEAFF

len: 15
d_gene: TRBD1
j_gene: TRBJ1-5
abundance: few
v_gene: TRBV24-1
CDR3nt: TGTGCCAGCACCAAGGGACAGGGACTCAATCAGCCCCAGCATTTT
CDR3aa: CASTKGQGLNQPQHF

len: 12
d_gene: TRBD1
j_gene: TRBJ1-5
abundance: many
v_gene: TRBV10-3
CDR3nt: TGTGCCGCCCGAGGACAGGATCAGCCCCAGCATTTT
CDR3aa: CAARGQDQPQHF

len: 15
d_gene: TRBD2
j_gene: TRBJ2-5
abundance: few
v_gene: TRBV20-1
CDR3nt: TGCAGTGCTAGGGATTTAGCGGGGCAGGGGGAGACCCAGTACTTC
CDR3aa: CSARDLAGQGETQYF

len: 15
d_gene: -
j_gene: TRBJ2-2
abundance: -
v_gene: TRBV2
CDR3nt: TGTGCCAGCAGACCCGGACCGAGGAACACCGGGGAGCTGTTTTTT
CDR3aa: CASRPGPRNTGELFF

len: 15
d_gene: -
j_gene: TRBJ1-1
abundance: few
v_gene: TRBV20-1
CDR3nt: TGCAGTGCTAGAGAGCCCCGATCCCAGGACACTGAAGCTTTCTTT
CDR3aa: CSAREPRSQDTEAFF

len: 17
d_gene: TRBD2
j_gene: TRBJ2-5
abundance: -
v_gene: TRBV10-3
CDR3nt: TGTGCCATCGGCGATCCAACTTTAGCGGGGGACCAAGAGACCCAGTACTTC
CDR3aa: CAIGDPTLAGDQETQYF

len: 14
d_gene: -
j_gene: TRBJ1-1
abundance: many
v_gene: TRBV9
CDR3nt: TGTGCCAGCAGCGTAGGACACGTCAACACTGAAGCTTTCTTT
CDR3aa: CASSVGHVNTEAFF